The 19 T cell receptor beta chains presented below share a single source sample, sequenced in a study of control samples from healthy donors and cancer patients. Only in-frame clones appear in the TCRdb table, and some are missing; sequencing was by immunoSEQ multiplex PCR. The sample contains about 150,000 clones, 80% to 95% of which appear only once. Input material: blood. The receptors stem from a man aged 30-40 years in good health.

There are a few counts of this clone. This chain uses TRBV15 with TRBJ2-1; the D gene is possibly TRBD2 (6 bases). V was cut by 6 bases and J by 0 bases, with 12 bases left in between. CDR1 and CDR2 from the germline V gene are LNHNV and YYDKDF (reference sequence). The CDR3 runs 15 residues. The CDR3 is CATRNRGNSYNEQFF. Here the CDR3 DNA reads TGTGCCACCAGGAATCGGGGGAACTCCTACAATGAGCAGTTCTTC.

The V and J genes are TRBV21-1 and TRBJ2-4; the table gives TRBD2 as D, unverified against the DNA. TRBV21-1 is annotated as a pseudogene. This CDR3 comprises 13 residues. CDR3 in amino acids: CASIRFGGDIQYF. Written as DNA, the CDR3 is TGTGCCAGCATAAGGTTCGGGGGGGACATTCAGTACTTC.

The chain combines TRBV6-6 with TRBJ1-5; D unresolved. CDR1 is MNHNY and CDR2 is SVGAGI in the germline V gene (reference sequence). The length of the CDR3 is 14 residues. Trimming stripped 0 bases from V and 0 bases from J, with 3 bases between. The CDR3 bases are TGTGCCAGCAGTTACTCGAATAGCAATCAGCCCCAGCATTTT. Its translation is CASSYSNSNQPQHF.

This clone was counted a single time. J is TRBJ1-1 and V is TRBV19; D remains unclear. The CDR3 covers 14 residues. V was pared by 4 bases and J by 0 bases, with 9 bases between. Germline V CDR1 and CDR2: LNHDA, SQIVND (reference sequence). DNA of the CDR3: TGTGCCAGTAGTAAGGCGGGAATGAACACTGAAGCTTTCTTT. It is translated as CASSKAGMNTEAFF.

The CDR3 DNA is TGTGCCAGCACCACAAAGGGGGGCACAGATACGCAGTATTTT. It encodes CASTTKGGTDTQYF. V is TRBV6-6 and J is TRBJ2-3; possibly TRBD1 for D (6 bases). The CDR3 has 14 amino acids. V lost 7 bases and J 1 base, leaving 12 bases between the germline ends. The V gene's germline CDR1 is MNHNY and CDR2 SVGAGI (reference sequence).

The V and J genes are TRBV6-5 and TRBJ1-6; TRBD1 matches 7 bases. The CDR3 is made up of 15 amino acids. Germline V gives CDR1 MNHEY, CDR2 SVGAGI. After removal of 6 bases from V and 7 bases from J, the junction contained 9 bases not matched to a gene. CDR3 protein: CASRAPQGENSPLHF. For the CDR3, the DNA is TGTGCCAGCAGGGCCCCTCAGGGGGAGAATTCACCCCTCCACTTT.

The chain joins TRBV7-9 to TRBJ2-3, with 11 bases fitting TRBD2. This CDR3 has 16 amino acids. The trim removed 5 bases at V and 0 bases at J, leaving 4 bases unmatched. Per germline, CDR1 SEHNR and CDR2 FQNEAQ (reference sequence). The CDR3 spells CASSKGTSGSTDTQYF. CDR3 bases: TGTGCCAGCAGCAAAGGGACTAGCGGAAGCACAGATACGCAGTATTTT.

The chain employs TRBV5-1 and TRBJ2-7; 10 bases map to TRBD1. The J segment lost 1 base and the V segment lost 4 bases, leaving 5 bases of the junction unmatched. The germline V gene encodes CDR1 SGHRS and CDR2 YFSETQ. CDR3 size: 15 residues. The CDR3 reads CASSGTGQGSYEQYF. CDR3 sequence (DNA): TGCGCCAGCAGCGGGACGGGACAGGGGTCCTACGAGCAGTACTTC.

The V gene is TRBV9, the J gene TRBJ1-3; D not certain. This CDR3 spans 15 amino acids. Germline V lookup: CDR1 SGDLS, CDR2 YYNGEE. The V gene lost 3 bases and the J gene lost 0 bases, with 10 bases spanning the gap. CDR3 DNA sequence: TGTGCCAGCAGCGGACCTCATAGCTCTGGAAACACCATATATTTT. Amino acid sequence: CASSGPHSSGNTIYF.

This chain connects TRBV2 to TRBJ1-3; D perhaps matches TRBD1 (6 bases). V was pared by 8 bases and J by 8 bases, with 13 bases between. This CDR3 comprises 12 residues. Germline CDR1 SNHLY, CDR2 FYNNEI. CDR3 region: CASYRVGDTIYF. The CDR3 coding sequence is TGTGCCAGCTACAGGGTAGGGGACACCATATATTTT.

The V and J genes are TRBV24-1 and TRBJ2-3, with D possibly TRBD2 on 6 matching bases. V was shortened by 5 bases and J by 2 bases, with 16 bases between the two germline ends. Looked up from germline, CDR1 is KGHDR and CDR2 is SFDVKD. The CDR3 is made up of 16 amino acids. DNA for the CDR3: TGTGCCACCAGTGCGGATTGGGACTTTAACACAGATACGCAGTATTTT. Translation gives CATSADWDFNTDTQYF.

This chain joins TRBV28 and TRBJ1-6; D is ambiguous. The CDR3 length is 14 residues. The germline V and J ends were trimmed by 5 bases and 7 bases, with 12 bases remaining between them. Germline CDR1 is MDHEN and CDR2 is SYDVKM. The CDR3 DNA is TGTGCCAGCAGTCCCAACTTAGGGAATTCACCCCTCCACTTT. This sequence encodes CASSPNLGNSPLHF.

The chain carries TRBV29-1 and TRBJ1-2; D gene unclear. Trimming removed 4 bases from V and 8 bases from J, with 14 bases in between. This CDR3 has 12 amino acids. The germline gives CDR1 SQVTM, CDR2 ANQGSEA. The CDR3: CSVVRSSRGYTF. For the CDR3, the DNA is TGCAGCGTTGTAAGATCTTCTAGGGGCTACACCTTC.

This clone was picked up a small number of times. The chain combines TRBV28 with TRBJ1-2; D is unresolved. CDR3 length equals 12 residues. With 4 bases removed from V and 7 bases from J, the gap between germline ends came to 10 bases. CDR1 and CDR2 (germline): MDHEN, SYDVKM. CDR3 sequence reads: CASSSQGSGYTF. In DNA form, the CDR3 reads TGTGCCAGCAGTTCCCAAGGCAGTGGCTACACCTTC.

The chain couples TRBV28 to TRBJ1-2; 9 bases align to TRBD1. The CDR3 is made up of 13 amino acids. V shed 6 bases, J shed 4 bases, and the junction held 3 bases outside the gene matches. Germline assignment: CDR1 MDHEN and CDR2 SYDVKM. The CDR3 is CASRGTGTYGYTF. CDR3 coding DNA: TGTGCCAGCAGGGGGACAGGGACCTATGGCTACACCTTC.

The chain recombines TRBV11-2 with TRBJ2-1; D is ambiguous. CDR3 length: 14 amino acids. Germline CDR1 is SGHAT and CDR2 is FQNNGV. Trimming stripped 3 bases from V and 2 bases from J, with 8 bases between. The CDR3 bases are TGTGCCAGCAGCTTTGGGCTAACCTACAATGAGCAGTTCTTC. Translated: CASSFGLTYNEQFF. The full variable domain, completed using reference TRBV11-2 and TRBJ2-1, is EAGVAQSPRYKIIEKRQSVAFWCNPISGHATLYWYQQILGQGPKLLIQFQNNGVVDDSQLPKDRFSAERLKGVDSTLKIQPAKLEDSAVYLCASSFGLTYNEQFFGPGTRLTVL.

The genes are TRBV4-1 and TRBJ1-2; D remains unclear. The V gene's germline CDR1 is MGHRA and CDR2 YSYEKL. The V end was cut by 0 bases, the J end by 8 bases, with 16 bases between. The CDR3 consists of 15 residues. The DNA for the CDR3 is TGCGCCAGCAGCCAAGATCTGGAGGGAGGAGGCGGCTACACCTTC. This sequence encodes CASSQDLEGGGGYTF.

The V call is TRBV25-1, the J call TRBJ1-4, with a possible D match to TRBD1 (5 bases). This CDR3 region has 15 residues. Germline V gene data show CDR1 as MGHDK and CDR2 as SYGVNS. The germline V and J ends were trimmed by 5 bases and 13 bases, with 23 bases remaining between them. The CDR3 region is CASSQGGTNMKRLFF. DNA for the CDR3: TGTGCCAGCAGTCAAGGAGGGACCAACATGAAAAGACTGTTTTTT.

CDR3 amino acids: CATKHLLSGANVLTF. The DNA for the CDR3 is TGTGCCACCAAGCATCTGCTCTCTGGGGCCAACGTCCTGACTTTC. This chain uses TRBV24-1 with TRBJ2-6; unclear D gene. Germline loops: CDR1 KGHDR, CDR2 SFDVKD. The length of the CDR3 is 15 residues. V gave up 8 bases and J gave up 0 bases, with 10 bases separating them.